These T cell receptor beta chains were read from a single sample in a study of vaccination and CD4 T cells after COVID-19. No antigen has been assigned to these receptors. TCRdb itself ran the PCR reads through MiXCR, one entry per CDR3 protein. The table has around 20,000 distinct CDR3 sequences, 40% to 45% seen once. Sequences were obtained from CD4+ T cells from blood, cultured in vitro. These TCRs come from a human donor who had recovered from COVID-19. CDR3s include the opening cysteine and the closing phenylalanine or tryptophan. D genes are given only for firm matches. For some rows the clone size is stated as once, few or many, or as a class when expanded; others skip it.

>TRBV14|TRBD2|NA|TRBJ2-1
CASSLRPGLAGVRAYNEQFF
TGTGCCAGCAGCCTTCGACCGGGACTAGCGGGAGTACGGGCCTACAATGAGCAGTTCTTC
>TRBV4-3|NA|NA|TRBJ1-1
CASSQDHGGEAFF
TGCGCCAGCAGCCAAGATCATGGAGGGGAAGCTTTCTTT
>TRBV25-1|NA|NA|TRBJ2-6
CASSETRKPGANVLTF
TGTGCCAGCAGTGAAACCCGGAAGCCTGGGGCCAACGTCCTGACTTTC
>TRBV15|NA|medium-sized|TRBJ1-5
CATSRDRGLRGPQHF
TGTGCCACCAGCAGAGATAGGGGTCTAAGGGGACCCCAGCATTTT
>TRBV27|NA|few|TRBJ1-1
CASRKNRDTEAFF
TGTGCCAGCAGGAAGAACCGGGACACTGAAGCTTTCTTT
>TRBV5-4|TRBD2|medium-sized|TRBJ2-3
CASSLRAGGPSDTQYF
TGTGCCAGCAGCTTGAGAGCGGGGGGGCCGTCAGATACGCAGTATTTT
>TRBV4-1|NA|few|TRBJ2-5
CASSLGSGVETQYF
TGCGCCAGCAGCCTTGGATCAGGGGTAGAGACCCAGTACTTC
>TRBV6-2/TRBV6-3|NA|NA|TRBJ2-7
CASTSYREQYF
TGTGCCAGCACTAGCTATCGCGAGCAGTACTTC
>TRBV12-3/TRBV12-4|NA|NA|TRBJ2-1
CASSLAGFFGGNEQFF
TGTGCCAGCAGTTTAGCTGGGTTCTTTGGGGGAAATGAGCAGTTCTTC
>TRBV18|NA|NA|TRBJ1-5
CASSPVGSNQPQHF
TGTGCCAGCTCACCAGTAGGCAGCAATCAGCCCCAGCATTTT
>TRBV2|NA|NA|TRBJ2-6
CASNRVSGANVLTF
TGTGCCAGCAACCGTGTCTCTGGGGCCAACGTCCTGACTTTC
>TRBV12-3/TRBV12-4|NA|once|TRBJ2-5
CASSLPIWGETQYF
TGTGCCAGCAGTCTCCCTATCTGGGGGGAGACCCAGTACTTC
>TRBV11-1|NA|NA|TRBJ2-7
CASRSSGAPYEQYF
TGTGCCAGCAGGTCTTCCGGAGCTCCGTACGAGCAGTACTTC
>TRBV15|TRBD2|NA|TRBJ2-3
CATSRDEAGGRVKTQYF
TGTGCCACCAGCAGAGATGAGGCGGGAGGGCGTGTTAAAACGCAGTATTTT
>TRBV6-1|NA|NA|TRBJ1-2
CASRIQGASSYEQYFGPGGGGYTF
NA
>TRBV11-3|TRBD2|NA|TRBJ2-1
CASSILAGVGYEQFF
TGTGCCAGCAGCATTCTAGCGGGAGTGGGGTATGAGCAGTTCTTC
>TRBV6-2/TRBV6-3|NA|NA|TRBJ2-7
CASSQLRGRYEQYF
TGTGCCAGCAGCCAACTCCGGGGCAGGTACGAGCAGTACTTC
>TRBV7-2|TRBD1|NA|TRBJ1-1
CASSLGDRGGSEAFF
TGTGCCAGCAGCTTAGGGGACAGGGGGGGCTCTGAAGCTTTCTTT
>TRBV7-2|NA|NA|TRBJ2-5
CASSPRGREETQYF
TGTGCCAGCAGCCCGAGGGGGCGGGAGGAGACCCAGTACTTC
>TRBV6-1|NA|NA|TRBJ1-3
CASSERRSGGGNTIYF
TGTGCCAGCAGTGAAAGGCGAAGCGGCGGAGGAAACACCATATATTTT
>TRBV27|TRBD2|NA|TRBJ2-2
CASTGLSGPNTGELFF
TGTGCCAGCACCGGACTTAGCGGGCCGAACACCGGGGAGCTGTTTTTT
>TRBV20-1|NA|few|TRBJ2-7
CSALGNREVEQYF
TGCAGTGCCCTTGGGAACAGGGAGGTCGAGCAGTACTTC
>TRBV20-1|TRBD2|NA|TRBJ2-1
CSVATSGRAVQYNEQFF
TGCAGTGTCGCAACTAGCGGGAGGGCCGTTCAGTACAATGAGCAGTTCTTC
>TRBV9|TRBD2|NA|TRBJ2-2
CASSARLAGPGELFF
TGTGCCAGCAGCGCCCGCCTAGCGGGGCCCGGGGAGCTGTTTTTT
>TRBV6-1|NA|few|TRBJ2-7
CASKILSSYEQYF
TGTGCCAGCAAGATACTGAGCTCCTACGAGCAGTACTTC
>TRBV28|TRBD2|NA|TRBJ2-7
CASSPTGTSGRGSYEQYF
TGTGCCAGCAGTCCAACCGGGACTAGCGGGAGGGGATCCTACGAGCAGTACTTC
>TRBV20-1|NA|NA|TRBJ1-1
CSARDAKNTEAFF
TGCAGTGCTAGGGACGCAAAGAACACTGAAGCTTTCTTT